The 32 T cell receptor beta chains below were found in one sample sequenced in a study of tissue T cells after allogeneic stem cell transplantation. The repertoire was sequenced with immunoSEQ multiplex PCR; TCRdb's copy has only in-frame clones and lacks some. The repertoire consists of about 20,000 clones, with about 70% occurring once and the leading ten covering roughly 0.94%. Input material: spleen. These receptors originate from a female BALB/c mouse in good health. As its MHC haplotype, the strain has H2-d.

Comments on this clone: The germline and genes are mouse ones. From the germline J gene comes the end of the CDR3, since the read stops 1 residue before it. The chain employs TRBV31 and TRBJ1-1; perhaps TRBD1 as D (6 bases). CDR1 and CDR2 from the germline V gene are GKSSPN and SITVG. The germline V and J ends were trimmed by 1 base and 4 bases, with 13 bases remaining between them. The CDR3 covers 14 residues. CDR3 in amino acids: CAWSPQGWGTEVFF. The part of the CDR3 DNA that was read is TGTGCCTGGAGTCCTCAGGGGTGGGGCACAGAAGTCTTC.

A remark on this clone: Gene and germline names: mouse. Read data end 1 residue before the CDR3 end; the end is taken from the germline J gene. The chain joins TRBV13-2 to TRBJ2-5; TRBD1 might be the D (6 bases). The CDR3 runs 14 residues. V lost 2 bases, J lost 2 bases, and 9 bases lay in between. Per the germline V gene, CDR1 is NNHNN and CDR2 is SYGAGS (reference sequence). Partial CDR3 DNA: TGTGCCAGCGGTGAAGCAGGGGCCCAAGACACCCAGTAC. It specifies CASGEAGAQDTQY. The full CDR3 sequence reads CASGEAGAQDTQYF.

Details on this clone: Gene names denote mouse genes. The read terminates 1 residue before the CDR3 end, so the remaining end is supplied by the germline J gene. The chain links TRBV20 to TRBJ2-3, with unresolved D. The ends were cut back, 3 bases at V and 0 bases at J, with 1 base in the middle. Germline CDR1 is GFQATS and CDR2 is STVNSAI. The CDR3 is made up of 11 amino acids. Incomplete CDR3 DNA: TGTGGTGCTAGCAGTGCAGAAACGCTGTAT. Translating gives CGASSAETLY. The whole CDR3 is CGASSAETLYF.

As for this clone: The gene names given are mouse names. The read ends 1 residue before the CDR3 terminus; that terminus is restored from the germline J gene. This chain joins TRBV13-3 and TRBJ1-1; a possible D gene is TRBD1 (5 bases). V lost 2 bases and J lost 0, with 8 bases in between. This CDR3 contains 14 residues. Germline values: CDR1 NNHDY, CDR2 SYVADS. The CDR3 loop reads CASSDRDSNTEVFF. The sequenced part of the CDR3 DNA is TGTGCCAGCAGTGACAGGGACTCAAACACAGAAGTCTTC.

Of note for this clone: Germline and genes: mouse. The read falls 1 residue short of the CDR3 end, and the missing part is taken from the germline J gene. V and J are TRBV19 and TRBJ2-2, with unresolved D. V lost 5 bases and J 0 bases, leaving 5 bases between the germline ends. The length of the CDR3 is 13 residues. In germline, CDR1 is FNHDT, CDR2 SITEND (reference sequence). This CDR3 is CASSTTNTGQLYF. The CDR3 DNA, read in part, is TGTGCCAGCAGCACAACAAACACCGGGCAGCTCTAC.

Comment on this clone: Mouse gene names and germline throughout. The observed sequence ends 1 residue before the CDR3 terminus, with the missing tail filled in from the germline J gene. The rearrangement joins TRBV13-2 to TRBJ1-2; D is undetermined. Trimming left V 3 bases short and J 0 bases short, with 9 bases between. This CDR3 is 14 amino acids long. Germline values: CDR1 NNHNN, CDR2 SYGAGS (reference sequence). The CDR3 loop reads CASGGTETNSDYTF. The part of the CDR3 DNA that was read is TGTGCCAGCGGTGGAACAGAAACAAACTCCGACTACACC.

With respect to this clone: The gene symbols are mouse symbols. The missing CDR3 end, 1 residue past where the read stops, is filled in from the germline J gene. The chain carries TRBV4 and TRBJ2-2, with 8 bases identical to TRBD1. With 4 bases clipped from V and 0 bases from J, the junction kept 1 base outside the gene matches. The CDR3 is 15 amino acids. The germline V gene has CDR1 LGHDT and CDR2 YNNKQL (reference sequence). The part of the CDR3 DNA that was read is TGTGCCAGCAGCTTGGACAGGGCAAACACCGGGCAGCTCTAC. As protein: CASSLDRANTGQLY. The CDR3 in its entirety is CASSLDRANTGQLYF.

Points on this clone: The germline and genes are mouse ones. The read ends 1 residue shy of where the CDR3 ends; the end is completed using the germline J gene. This chain connects TRBV5 to TRBJ2-2; TRBD2 agrees at 8 bases. Germline V CDR1 and CDR2: LGHNA, YNLKQL (reference sequence). The CDR3 is 16 amino acids. The trim removed 0 bases at V and 0 bases at J, leaving 0 bases unmatched. CDR3 loop: CASSQDWGANTGQLYF. CDR3 DNA (partial): TGTGCCAGCAGCCAAGACTGGGGGGCAAACACCGGGCAGCTCTAC.

With regard to this clone: Gene names and germline match the mouse. The read is 1 residue too short to cover the CDR3 end, so that end is filled in from the germline J gene. V usage is TRBV5 and J usage is TRBJ2-1, with a weak D call TRBD1 (5 bases). The CDR3 is 14 amino acids. From germline, CDR1 is LGHNA and CDR2 YNLKQL (reference sequence). Trimming took off 1 base at V and 3 bases at J, with 7 bases between the two ends. CDR3 loop: CASSQGQIYAEQFF. The CDR3 DNA, read in part, is TGTGCCAGCAGCCAAGGACAGATCTATGCTGAGCAGTTC.

This clone was counted only a few times. The gene names given are mouse names. The read ends 1 residue early relative to the CDR3; the germline J gene fills the gap. The rearrangement uses TRBV13-3 and TRBJ2-2; TRBD1 aligns across 9 bases. The CDR3 totals 15 residues. V was pared by 5 bases and J by 0 bases, with 2 bases of the junction left unmatched. Germline-derived CDR1 and CDR2 are NNHDY and SYVADS. The CDR3 is CASRGQGANTGQLYF. The sequenced CDR3 bases are TGTGCCAGCAGGGGACAGGGAGCAAACACCGGGCAGCTCTAC.

Comment on this clone: Gene labels here are mouse ones. The read ends 1 residue shy of where the CDR3 ends; the end is completed using the germline J gene. The chain is built from TRBV20 and TRBJ1-1; 11 bases agree with TRBD1. The CDR3 spans 14 residues. Germline V gene lookup returns CDR1 GFQATS and CDR2 STVNSAI. V lost 3 bases and J lost 1; bases outside the gene matches: 1. Here the CDR3 reads CGASGTGGNTEVFF. The covered CDR3 bases are TGTGGTGCTAGCGGGACAGGGGGAAACACAGAAGTCTTC.

The table lists this clone with a count of one. Gene labels here are mouse ones. The CDR3 end is not reached by the read, which stops 1 residue before it; the germline J gene fills it in. The chain carries TRBV1 and TRBJ2-4; tentative D call: TRBD2 (7 bases). CDR3 length equals 14 residues. The germline V gene encodes CDR1 NSQYPW and CDR2 LRSPGD (reference sequence). The V end lost 1 base, the J end lost 6 bases, and 11 bases lay between the germline ends. The CDR3 reads CTCSAGGALNTLYF. CDR3 DNA, as far as it was read: TGCACCTGCAGTGCAGGGGGGGCGCTCAACACCTTGTAC.

As for this clone: Mouse names are used for the genes. The CDR3 end falls 1 residue outside the read, so it is completed with the germline J gene. This sequence joins TRBV13-2 and TRBJ2-4, with 9 bases lining up with TRBD2. CDR3 length equals 18 residues. The J segment lost 0 bases and the V segment lost 0 bases, leaving 8 bases of the junction unmatched. From germline, CDR1 is NNHNN and CDR2 SYGAGS (reference sequence). Partial CDR3 DNA: TGTGCCAGCGGTGATGCGAGCCTGGGGGGGGGTAGTCAAAACACCTTGTAC. It translates to CASGDASLGGGSQNTLY. The complete CDR3 sequence is CASGDASLGGGSQNTLYF.

About this clone: Gene names refer to mouse genes. The CDR3 loop is CASSPHYAEQFF. The part of the CDR3 DNA that was read is TGTGCCAGCAGTCCTCACTATGCTGAGCAGTTC. This chain joins TRBV19 and TRBJ2-1; D not certain. Read data end 1 residue before the CDR3 end; the end is taken from the germline J gene. V dropped 4 bases and J dropped 2 bases, with 4 bases sitting between them. In germline, CDR1 is FNHDT, CDR2 SITEND (reference sequence). This CDR3 region has 12 residues.

Comment on this clone: Mouse gene names apply. The read stops 1 residue short of the end of the CDR3; the missing end is completed from the germline J gene. The J gene is TRBJ1-4, the V gene TRBV19, with D tentatively TRBD1 (6 bases). Trimming removed 3 bases from V and 3 bases from J, with 9 bases in between. The germline gives CDR1 FNHDT, CDR2 SITEND (reference sequence). This CDR3 is built from 14 residues. CDR3 sequence reads: CASSKQGPNERLFF. CDR3 bases read: TGTGCCAGCAGTAAACAGGGTCCCAACGAAAGATTATTT.

The sample holds a few counts of this clone. Gene names denote mouse genes. The CDR3 end falls 1 residue outside the read, so it is completed with the germline J gene. The rearrangement joins TRBV19 to TRBJ2-7, with no clear D. The germline V gene has CDR1 FNHDT and CDR2 SITEND (reference sequence). This CDR3 is 15 amino acids long. Trimming stripped 2 bases from V and 0 bases from J, with 12 bases between. The CDR3 loop is CASSIREQSSYEQYF. The sequenced part of the CDR3 DNA is TGTGCCAGCAGTATTAGGGAACAGAGCTCCTATGAACAGTAC.

Comments on this clone: All gene names here are mouse names. Read data end 1 residue before the CDR3 end; the end is taken from the germline J gene. This chain joins TRBV5 and TRBJ2-7; 10 bases line up with TRBD2. The CDR3 contains 14 residues. CDR1 LGHNA and CDR2 YNLKQL come from the germline V gene (reference sequence). Trimming at V came to 3 bases and at J to 4 bases, leaving 3 bases not matched to a gene. CDR3 DNA, as far as it was read: TGTGCCAGCAGCCAGGACTGGGGGCTTTATGAACAGTAC. Its translation is CASSQDWGLYEQY. In full, the CDR3 reads CASSQDWGLYEQYF.

Points on this clone: Mouse names are used for the genes. From the germline J gene comes the end of the CDR3, since the read stops 1 residue before it. The chain recombines TRBV19 with TRBJ2-5; D is unclear. Germline loops: CDR1 FNHDT, CDR2 SITEND (reference sequence). The V end lost 0 bases, the J end lost 1 base, and 6 bases lay between the germline ends. This CDR3 is built from 14 residues. The CDR3 spells CASSIADDQDTQYF. CDR3 DNA, as far as it was read: TGTGCCAGCAGTATAGCGGACGACCAAGACACCCAGTAC.

Turning to this clone: Each gene name is a mouse one. The read ends 1 residue before the CDR3 terminus; that terminus is restored from the germline J gene. The rearrangement joins TRBV13-3 to TRBJ2-2; D gene ambiguous. Germline V gene sequence: CDR1 NNHDY, CDR2 SYVADS. V lost 5 bases to trimming and J lost 3 bases, with 5 bases between them. This CDR3 region has 12 residues. The chain's CDR3 is CASSADTGQLYF. The sequenced part of the CDR3 DNA is TGTGCCAGCAGCGCGGACACCGGGCAGCTCTAC.

About this clone itself: Genes and germline are mouse. The CDR3 end lies 1 residue beyond the end of the read and is filled in from the germline J gene. The chain has TRBV17 and TRBJ2-5, with 8 bases aligning to TRBD1. V dropped 3 bases and J dropped 1; count of bases not matched to a gene: 9. Germline values: CDR1 MNHDT, CDR2 YYDKIL. The CDR3 has 17 residues. CDR3: CASSSGRQGAYQDTQYF. The CDR3 bases that were read are TGTGCTAGCAGTAGTGGTCGGCAGGGGGCATACCAAGACACCCAGTAC.

Regarding this clone: The gene names here belong to mouse. The DNA ends 1 residue before the CDR3 does, and the rest of the CDR3 is filled in from the germline J gene. The chain employs TRBV1 and TRBJ1-4; tentatively, D is TRBD1 (6 bases). The CDR3 is 15 residues long. Germline loops: CDR1 NSQYPW, CDR2 LRSPGD (reference sequence). The ends were cut back, 3 bases at V and 6 bases at J, with 14 bases in the middle. The CDR3 here is CTCSAQGKGDERLFF. CDR3 bases read: TGCACCTGCAGTGCGCAGGGGAAAGGGGACGAAAGATTATTT. Full variable domain (missing parts from reference TRBV1 and TRBJ1-4): VTLLEQNPRWRLVPRGQAVNLRCILKNSQYPWMSWYQQDLQKQLQWLFTLRSPGDKEVKSLPGADYLATRVTDTELRLQVANMSQGRTLYCTCSAQGKGDERLFFGHGTKLSVL.

On this clone itself: The gene names given are mouse names. The CDR3 is cut off 1 residue early in the read; its end comes from the germline J gene. The rearrangement uses TRBV13-2 and TRBJ2-2, with TRBD2 identical over 8 bases. Germline lookup yields CDR1 NNHNN and CDR2 SYGAGS (reference sequence). The CDR3 has 14 residues. J was trimmed by 0 bases and V by 9 bases; bases with no gene match: 4. This CDR3 is CAIGTGANTGQLYF. Incomplete CDR3 DNA: TGTGCCATCGGGACTGGTGCAAACACCGGGCAGCTCTAC.

This clone was seen a few times. The gene symbols are mouse symbols. The read terminates 1 residue before the CDR3 end, so the remaining end is supplied by the germline J gene. The V and J genes are TRBV13-2 and TRBJ1-4; D perhaps matches TRBD1 (5 bases). CDR3 length: 14 amino acids. Trimming stripped 3 bases from V and 5 bases from J, with 11 bases between. The germline gives CDR1 NNHNN, CDR2 SYGAGS (reference sequence). The CDR3 reads CASGAQGGNERLFF. CDR3 bases read: TGTGCCAGCGGTGCGCAGGGAGGGAACGAAAGATTATTT.

Regarding this clone: The gene symbols are mouse symbols. The sequenced CDR3 bases are TGTGCCAGCGGTGATGGGACAGGAAACTCCGACTACACC. Protein: CASGDGTGNSDYT. The full CDR3 is CASGDGTGNSDYTF. The chain employs TRBV13-2 and TRBJ1-2; 7 bases are shared with TRBD1. The read terminates 1 residue ahead of where the CDR3 ends, so the germline J gene completes it. This CDR3 is built from 14 residues. The V segment lost 0 bases and the J segment 1 base; nucleotides outside the gene matches: 0. The V gene's germline CDR1 is NNHNN and CDR2 SYGAGS (reference sequence).

As for this clone: Mouse gene names apply. The CDR3 end lies 1 residue beyond the end of the read and is filled in from the germline J gene. V gene TRBV19 combines with J gene TRBJ2-7, with TRBD1 identical over 10 bases. Germline-derived CDR1 and CDR2 are FNHDT and SITEND (reference sequence). V was clipped by 4 bases and J by 2 bases; unmatched bases: 3. This CDR3 is built from 14 residues. The sequenced part of the CDR3 DNA is TGTGCCAGCAGTCAGACAGGGGGCGCCTATGAACAGTAC. It translates to CASSQTGGAYEQY. The whole CDR3 is CASSQTGGAYEQYF.

To note about this clone: The genes and germline here are from mouse. Read data end 1 residue before the CDR3 end; the end is taken from the germline J gene. The chain links TRBV13-2 to TRBJ2-4, with 7 bases matching TRBD2. The V segment lost 1 base and the J segment 4 bases; nucleotides outside the gene matches: 0. This CDR3 region has 13 residues. Germline CDR1 is NNHNN and CDR2 is SYGAGS (reference sequence). Incomplete CDR3 DNA: TGTGCCAGCGGTGATCTGGGGGAAAACACCTTGTAC. This codes for CASGDLGENTLY. The CDR3 reads in full as CASGDLGENTLYF.

Note on this clone: Genes here carry mouse names. CDR3 bases read: TGTGCCAGCAGCTTTTCAAACTCCGACTACACC. Its protein is CASSFSNSDYT. The entire CDR3 is CASSFSNSDYTF. This chain connects TRBV4 to TRBJ1-2; D not resolved. The read ends 1 residue shy of where the CDR3 ends; the end is completed using the germline J gene. In germline, CDR1 is LGHDT, CDR2 YNNKQL (reference sequence). The CDR3 has 12 residues. V was pared by 4 bases and J by 0 bases, with 3 bases between. The complete variable domain, with remaining parts taken from reference TRBV4 and TRBJ1-2, reads ETAVFQTPNYHVTQVGNEVSFNCKQTLGHDTMYWYKQDSKKLLKIMFSYNNKQLIVNETVPRRFSPQSSDKAHLNLRIKSVEPEDSAVYLCASSFSNSDYTFGSGTRLLVI.

Worth noting for this clone: Here the gene names and germline are mouse. Incomplete CDR3 DNA: TGTGCCAGCAGTATTGGCGGGTCAAACACAGAAGTCTTC. This codes for CASSIGGSNTEVF. In full, the CDR3 is CASSIGGSNTEVFF. The J gene is TRBJ1-1, the V gene TRBV19; D unresolved. The read stops 1 residue short of the end of the CDR3; the missing end is completed from the germline J gene. Trimming took off 2 bases at V and 0 bases at J, with 8 bases between the two ends. The CDR3 has 14 residues. The V gene's germline CDR1 is FNHDT and CDR2 SITEND (reference sequence).

This clone was found once. Germline and genes here are mouse. The CDR3 extends 1 residue past the end of the read, so its final part is completed from the germline J gene. V usage is TRBV29 and J usage is TRBJ1-1, with D unresolved. The CDR3 is 13 residues long. Germline loops: CDR1 MSHET, CDR2 SYDVDS. The V end was cut by 2 bases, the J end by 4 bases, with 8 bases between. CDR3 DNA (partial): TGTGCTAGCAGTTTAGGACCAGGCACAGAAGTCTTC. Its translation: CASSLGPGTEVF. The whole CDR3 reads CASSLGPGTEVFF.

There are a few counts of this clone. The listed genes are named as in mouse. The read is 1 residue too short to cover the CDR3 end, so that end is filled in from the germline J gene. The chain combines TRBV13-2 with TRBJ1-3; 9 bases map to TRBD1. Trimming took 0 bases from V and 0 from J; bases not matched to a gene: 7. Per the germline V gene, CDR1 is NNHNN and CDR2 is SYGAGS (reference sequence). The CDR3 totals 18 residues. This CDR3 reads CASGDATGQGNSGNTLYF. The part of the CDR3 DNA that was read is TGTGCCAGCGGTGATGCTACCGGACAGGGGAATTCTGGAAATACGCTCTAT.

On this clone itself: The gene symbols are mouse symbols. The read is 1 residue too short to cover the CDR3 end, so that end is filled in from the germline J gene. The chain couples TRBV20 to TRBJ1-4, with a weak D call TRBD1 (6 bases). CDR3 length: 16 residues. Trimming stripped 1 base from V and 0 bases from J, with 12 bases between. The germline V gene has CDR1 GFQATS and CDR2 STVNSAI. The sequenced part of the CDR3 DNA is TGTGGTGCTAGGGCCGGGACACCCTTTTCCAACGAAAGATTATTT. This encodes CGARAGTPFSNERLF. The complete CDR3 sequence is CGARAGTPFSNERLFF.

For this clone: Gene names are mouse gene names. The CDR3 extends 1 residue past the end of the read, so its final part is completed from the germline J gene. Other DNA sequences in this sample translate to the same CDR3. The chain combines TRBV2 with TRBJ2-3, with 10 bases that match TRBD2. Germline V lookup: CDR1 LGHNA, CDR2 YSYQKL. J was trimmed by 3 bases and V by 0 bases; bases with no gene match: 6. This CDR3 is 17 amino acids long. The CDR3 loop reads CASSQDLGGRGAETLYF. Incomplete CDR3 DNA: TGTGCCAGCAGCCAAGACCTGGGGGGGCGCGGGGCAGAAACGCTGTAT.